Listed below are T cell receptor beta chains from one sample, sequenced in a study of blood T cell repertoires in COVID-19. Sequencing used immunoSEQ multiplex PCR; TCRdb keeps in-frame clones, though not all of them. The sample includes about 240,000 clones, around 89% of them seen just once. Sequenced: PBMCs or T cells enriched from blood (not recorded which). The origin of the receptors is a woman aged 30 to 39 who had recovered from COVID-19. The CDR3 runs from the conserved cysteine through the conserved F or W. D genes are given only for firm matches. Size is stated for part of the rows, as once, few or many counts, or as a class when the clone is expanded.

j_gene	v_gene	abundance	d_gene	CDR3nt	CDR3aa
TRBJ1-2	TRBV7-9	NA	TRBD1	TGTGCCAGCAGCTCAAACCTCGGGACAGGGAATGGCTACACCTTC	CASSSNLGTGNGYTF
TRBJ2-1	TRBV4-3	NA	TRBD2	TGCGCCAGCAGCCAAGCCGGGACTAGCGGGAGTGGTGAGCAGTTCTTC	CASSQAGTSGSGEQFF
TRBJ2-1	TRBV5-1	NA	TRBD2	TGCGCCAGCAGCTTGGCCTCCTTACTAGCGGGCGCTTACAATGAGCAGTTCTTC	CASSLASLLAGAYNEQFF
TRBJ2-5	TRBV11-2	NA	NA	TGTGCCAGCAGCTTTACCGAGTCGACCCAGTACTTC	CASSFTESTQYF
TRBJ1-5	TRBV2	NA	NA	TGTGCCAGCAACGGGGGGCACGGAAATCAGCCCCAGCATTTT	CASNGGHGNQPQHF
TRBJ2-6	TRBV18	NA	NA	TGTGCCAGCCGTCAGAGGGTGGGGGCCAACGTCCTGACTTTC	CASRQRVGANVLTF
TRBJ2-1	TRBV5-1	NA	NA	TGCGCCAGCAGCTCAAGGAGGGACTTCAGCTCCTACAATGAGCAGTTCTTC	CASSSRRDFSSYNEQFF
TRBJ2-1	TRBV4-3	once	NA	TGCGCCAGCAGCCCTGAGAGCTCCTACAATGAGCAGTTCTTC	CASSPESSYNEQFF
TRBJ2-2	TRBV11-2	once	TRBD2	TGTGCCAGCAGCTTAGAGCTTAGCGGGGTGAACACCGGGGAGCTGTTTTTT	CASSLELSGVNTGELFF
TRBJ1-5	TRBV4-2	NA	TRBD1	TGTGCCAGCAGAACCGAGACAGGGGTAGATCAGCCCCAGCATTTT	CASRTETGVDQPQHF
TRBJ2-3	TRBV5-4	NA	TRBD2	TGTGCCAGCTCGAGGGGAGGGGCCTCCACAGATACGCAGTATTTT	CASSRGGASTDTQYF
TRBJ1-1	TRBV6-2/TRBV6-3	few	TRBD1	TGTGCCAGCAGCCGTCCCGGGACAGGGAACACTGAAGCTTTCTTT	CASSRPGTGNTEAFF
TRBJ1-4	TRBV2	many	TRBD1	TGTGCCAGCAGTAGGACGGGCAACAGGGGCCGGCTTGAAAAACTGTTTTTT	CASSRTGNRGRLEKLFF
TRBJ2-7	TRBV10-3	NA	NA	TGTGCCATCAGTGAGCAGGGAATGGCCTACGAGCAGTACTTC	CAISEQGMAYEQYF
TRBJ2-1	TRBV4-3	NA	TRBD1	TGCGCCAGCAGCCAAGATTGGGGAGTTGGGACAGGGTTTAATGAGCAGTTCTTC	CASSQDWGVGTGFNEQFF
TRBJ2-7	TRBV18	NA	NA	TGTGCCAGCTCACCCTTATCTCGTCGGGTCTCCGGGGCCTACGAGCAGTACTTC	CASSPLSRRVSGAYEQYF
TRBJ1-1	TRBV11-2	NA	TRBD1	TGTGCCAGCAGCCTTGACAGGGACACTGAAGCTTTCTTT	CASSLDRDTEAFF
TRBJ1-1	TRBV18	NA	NA	TGTGCCAGCTCACCTTTCGAACAGTCGAACACTGAAGCTTTCTTT	CASSPFEQSNTEAFF
TRBJ1-2	TRBV30	NA	TRBD1	TGTGCCTGGAGTCCACAGGGACAGGGGGCGAACTATGGCTACACCTTC	CAWSPQGQGANYGYTF
TRBJ2-2	TRBV10-3	NA	NA	TGTGCCGTAGACAGGTGGAACACCGGGGAGCTGTTTTTT	CAVDRWNTGELFF
TRBJ1-3	TRBV11-3	NA	NA	TGTGCCAGCAGCTCGGCGACAGCTGGAAACACCATATATTTT	CASSSATAGNTIYF
TRBJ1-2	TRBV2	NA	NA	TGTGCCAGCAGTGAAATTTCTTATGGCTACACCTTC	CASSEISYGYTF
TRBJ1-2	TRBV7-2	NA	NA	TGTGCCAGCAGCTTAGAGGGGCTAGGGTATGGCTACACCTTC	CASSLEGLGYGYTF
TRBJ2-1	TRBV6-5	NA	TRBD2	TGTGCCAGCACCCTCGGGACTAGCGGGTTCGATGAGCAGTTCTTC	CASTLGTSGFDEQFF
TRBJ1-2	TRBV11-2	NA	NA	TGTGCCAGCAGCCTCGAGGGGGATGGCTACACCTTC	CASSLEGDGYTF
TRBJ1-1	TRBV14	NA	NA	TGTGCCAGCAGCCAAGCGGGGTGGCTGGAAGCAGAGGACACTGAAGCTTTCTTT	CASSQAGWLEAEDTEAFF
TRBJ2-1	TRBV20-1	NA	TRBD2	TGCAGTGCTAGTGCCCTAGGACTAGGATCCTACAATGAGCAGTTCTTC	CSASALGLGSYNEQFF
TRBJ1-3	TRBV27	NA	NA	TGTGCCAGCAGTAGAGTCGCAGGGGTCGGAAACACCATATATTTT	CASSRVAGVGNTIYF
TRBJ1-5	TRBV19	NA	NA	TGTGCCAGTAGGGGTGGGCTGGAAGAAAATCAGCCCCAGCATTTT	CASRGGLEENQPQHF
TRBJ2-7	TRBV24-1	NA	NA	TGTGCCACCAGTGATTCTATGGAGCAGTACTTC	CATSDSMEQYF
TRBJ2-1	TRBV11-3	NA	TRBD2	TGTGCCAGCAGCTTAACTAGCGGGAGAGACAATGAGCAGTTCTTC	CASSLTSGRDNEQFF
TRBJ1-1	TRBV29-1	NA	NA	TGCAGCGTTGGGGTGGGAGGGGGGAACACTGAAGCTTTCTTT	CSVGVGGGNTEAFF
TRBJ2-1	TRBV4-1	NA	NA	TGCGCCAGCAGCCAAGTGGACACCCGGGCGGATGAGCAGTTCTTC	CASSQVDTRADEQFF
TRBJ1-1	TRBV4-3	NA	TRBD1	TGCGCCAGCAGCCCGGGATCGACAGGGGTTAGCACTGAAGCTTTCTTT	CASSPGSTGVSTEAFF
TRBJ1-4	TRBV6-5	NA	NA	TGTGCCAGCAGCCGAGAGAATGAAAAACTGTTTTTT	CASSRENEKLFF
TRBJ1-2	TRBV28	NA	TRBD1	TGTGCCAGCAGGCGGGCAGGGGGCGCAGGTGGCTACACCTTC	CASRRAGGAGGYTF
TRBJ2-2	TRBV6-5	NA	NA	TGTGCCAGCAGTTACTCGGGCGTTGGTGTCGGGGAGCTGTTTTTT	CASSYSGVGVGELFF
TRBJ1-4	TRBV18	NA	NA	TGTGCCAGCTCAGGATTACAGGACGAAAAACTGTTTTTT	CASSGLQDEKLFF
TRBJ1-1	TRBV15	NA	NA	TGTGCCACCAGCATTGACATATCCCTGAACACTGAAGCTTTCTTT	CATSIDISLNTEAFF
TRBJ2-1	TRBV3-1/TRBV3-2	NA	TRBD2	TGTGCCAGCAGCCTATACCCGGGACTAGCGGACAATGAGCAGTTCTTC	CASSLYPGLADNEQFF
TRBJ1-4	TRBV2	NA	TRBD1	TGTGCCAGTCGGACAGGGCTTAATGAAAAACTGTTTTTT	CASRTGLNEKLFF
TRBJ1-2	TRBV5-4	NA	NA	TGTGCCAGCAGCTCCGACAGCCACTATGGCTACACCTTC	CASSSDSHYGYTF
TRBJ2-2	TRBV28	NA	NA	TGTGCCAGCAGTTCCTGGCGGCCCTTAACCTTTGGGCGGGACACCGGGGAGCTGTTTTTT	CASSSWRPLTFGRDTGELFF
TRBJ1-1	TRBV19	NA	NA	TGTGCCAGTAGTATCCCTCCGGGAAACACTGAAGCTTTCTTT	CASSIPPGNTEAFF
TRBJ2-7	TRBV4-3	NA	NA	TGCGCCAGCAGCCAAGAAACTGCCGTCTACGAGCAGTACTTC	CASSQETAVYEQYF
TRBJ1-3	TRBV7-2	few	NA	TGTGCCAGCAGCTTAGTAGGGGCTGGAAACACCATATATTTT	CASSLVGAGNTIYF
TRBJ1-6	TRBV28	NA	TRBD1	TGTGCCACCCGGACAGGGAATAATTCACCCCTCCACTTT	CATRTGNNSPLHF
TRBJ1-2	TRBV7-8	NA	NA	TGTGCCAGCAGCTTCGCGGTCTGGGATGGCTACACCTTC	CASSFAVWDGYTF
TRBJ2-1	TRBV9	NA	NA	TGTGCCAGCAACCGTGGGACTGACAATGAGCAGTTCTTC	CASNRGTDNEQFF
TRBJ2-2	TRBV30	NA	NA	TGTGCCTGGAGTGTATCAGGATATACCGGGGAGCTGTTTTTT	CAWSVSGYTGELFF
TRBJ1-2	TRBV30	NA	NA	TGTGCCTGGAGTTCAACCTCACAGGGCTATGGCTACACCTTC	CAWSSTSQGYGYTF
TRBJ2-3	TRBV6-6	NA	TRBD2	TGTGCCAGCAGTCTCTATTATGACCTAGCGGCCACAGATACGCAGTATTTT	CASSLYYDLAATDTQYF
TRBJ1-2	TRBV20-1	once	NA	TGCAGTGCTAGTACACAGAACTATGGCTACACCTTC	CSASTQNYGYTF
TRBJ1-2	TRBV14	NA	TRBD1	TGTGCCAGCAGCTCCCAGACAGGGGGCTATGGCTACACCTTC	CASSSQTGGYGYTF
TRBJ2-5	TRBV7-2	NA	TRBD1	TGTGCCAGCAGCTTAGCTTTCGACAGGGCACGAGAAGAGACCCAGTACTTC	CASSLAFDRAREETQYF
TRBJ1-1	TRBV6-5	NA	NA	TGTGCCAGCAGGCGCGGGGGGGCCCAAGAAGCTTTCTTT	CASRRGGAQEAFF
TRBJ1-4	TRBV29-1	NA	NA	TGCAGCGTTGAAGGACAGACTAATGAAAAACTGTTTTTT	CSVEGQTNEKLFF
TRBJ1-6	TRBV7-2	NA	TRBD1	TGTGCCAGCTGGGACAGGACAGGGTCAGGTTCACCCCTCCACTTT	CASWDRTGSGSPLHF
TRBJ1-1	TRBV27	NA	NA	TGTGCCAGCATCACGGGGAACACTGAAGCTTTCTTT	CASITGNTEAFF